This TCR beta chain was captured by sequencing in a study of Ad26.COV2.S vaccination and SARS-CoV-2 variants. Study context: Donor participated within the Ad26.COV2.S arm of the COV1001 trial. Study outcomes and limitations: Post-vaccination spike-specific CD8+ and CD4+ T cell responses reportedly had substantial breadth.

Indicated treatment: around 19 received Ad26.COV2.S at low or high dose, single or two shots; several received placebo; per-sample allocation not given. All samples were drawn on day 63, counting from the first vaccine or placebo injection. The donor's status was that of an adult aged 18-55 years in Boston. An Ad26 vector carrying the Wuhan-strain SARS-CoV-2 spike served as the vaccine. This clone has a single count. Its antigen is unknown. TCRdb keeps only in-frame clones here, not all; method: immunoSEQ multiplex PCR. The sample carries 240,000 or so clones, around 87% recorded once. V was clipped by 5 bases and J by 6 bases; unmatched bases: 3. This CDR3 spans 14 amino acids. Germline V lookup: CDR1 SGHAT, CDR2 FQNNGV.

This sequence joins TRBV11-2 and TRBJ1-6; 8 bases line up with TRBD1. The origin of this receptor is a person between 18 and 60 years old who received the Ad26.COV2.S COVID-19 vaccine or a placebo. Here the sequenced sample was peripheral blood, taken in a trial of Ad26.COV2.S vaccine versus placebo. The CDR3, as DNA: TGTGCCAGCAGCGCCCAGGGGGCTAATTCACCCCTCCACTTT. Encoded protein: CASSAQGANSPLHF.